This T cell receptor (beta chain) was captured by sequencing in a study of early T cells in non-severe SARS-CoV-2 infection. V shed 6 bases, J shed 6 bases, and the junction held 8 bases outside the gene matches. This CDR3 has 14 residues. The germline CDR1 and CDR2 sequences are DFQATT and SNEGSKA (reference sequence). The sample holds a few counts of this clonotype. TCRdb reprocessed the 5' RACE reads with MiXCR, giving one entry per CDR3 protein. The top ten hold 1.2% of the sample, which has over 50,000 distinct CDR3 sequences, almost 9.5% seen once. J is TRBJ1-5 and V is TRBV20-1, with 10 bases matching TRBD1. Material: whole blood. The clonotype comes from an adult who was a healthcare worker with PCR-confirmed SARS-CoV-2 infection or an uninfected control (not recorded which). This CDR3 is CSAKTGGFGQPQHF. DNA of the CDR3: TGCAGTGCAAAGACAGGGGGCTTTGGTCAGCCCCAGCATTTT.